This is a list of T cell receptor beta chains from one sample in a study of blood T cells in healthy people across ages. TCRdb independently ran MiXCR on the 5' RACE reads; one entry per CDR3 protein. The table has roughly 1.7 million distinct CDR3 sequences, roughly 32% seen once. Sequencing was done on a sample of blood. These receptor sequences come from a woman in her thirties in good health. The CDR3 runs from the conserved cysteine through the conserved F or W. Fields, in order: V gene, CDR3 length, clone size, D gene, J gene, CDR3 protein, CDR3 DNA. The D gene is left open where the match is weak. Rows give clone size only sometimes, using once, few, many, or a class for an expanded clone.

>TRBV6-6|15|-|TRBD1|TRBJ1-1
CASSYPGQGRTEAFF
TGTGCCAGCAGTTACCCGGGACAGGGAAGGACTGAAGCTTTCTTT
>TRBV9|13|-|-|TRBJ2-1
CASSVAGRNEQFF
TGTGCCAGCAGCGTGGCTGGACGCAATGAGCAGTTCTTC
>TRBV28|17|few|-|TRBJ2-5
CASSLGAGATYQETQYF
TGTGCCAGCAGTTTGGGGGCGGGGGCAACGTACCAAGAGACCCAGTACTTC
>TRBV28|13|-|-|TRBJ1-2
CASSQRGDYGYTF
TGTGCCAGCAGTCAGAGGGGTGACTATGGCTACACCTTC
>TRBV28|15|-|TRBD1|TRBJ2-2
CASREGQGTTGELFF
TGTGCCAGCAGAGAAGGACAGGGGACCACCGGGGAGCTGTTTTTT
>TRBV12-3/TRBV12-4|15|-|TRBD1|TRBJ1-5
CASSKGTGGRQPRHF
TGTGCCAGCAGTAAAGGGACAGGGGGCAGGCAGCCCCGGCATTTT
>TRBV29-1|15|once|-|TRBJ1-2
CSVAKDRLFNYGSTF
TGCAGCGTGGCTAAGGACAGACTATTTAACTATGGCTCCACCTTC
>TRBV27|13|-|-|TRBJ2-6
CASSLGGANVRTF
TGTGCCAGCAGTTTAGGTGGGGCCAACGTCCGGACTTTC
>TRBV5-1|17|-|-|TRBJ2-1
CASSLAYRIGSYNEQFF
TGCGCCAGCAGCTTGGCCTATAGAATAGGCTCCTACAATGAGCAGTTCTTC
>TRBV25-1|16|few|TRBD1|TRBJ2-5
CASSEYAGGRGETQYF
TGTGCCAGCAGTGAATATGCAGGGGGCAGAGGAGAGACCCAGTACTTC
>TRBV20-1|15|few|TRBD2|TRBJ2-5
CSARDDAGGRGTQYF
TGCAGTGCTAGAGATGACGCGGGAGGGCGCGGGACCCAGTACTTC
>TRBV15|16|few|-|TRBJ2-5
CATSRDLRGTQETQYF
TGTGCCACCAGCAGAGATTTACGCGGTACTCAAGAGACCCAGTACTTC
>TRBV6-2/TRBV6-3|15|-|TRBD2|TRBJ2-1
CACSYLLAYSNEQFF
TGTGCCTGCAGTTACTTACTAGCGTATAGTAATGAGCAGTTCTTC
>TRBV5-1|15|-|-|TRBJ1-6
CASSLGQLLNSPLHF
TGCGCCAGCAGCTTGGGACAGTTGCTTAATTCACCCCTCCACTTT
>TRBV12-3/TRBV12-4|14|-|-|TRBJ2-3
CASTTDMGTDTQYF
TGTGCCAGCACCACCGACATGGGCACAGATACGCAGTATTTT
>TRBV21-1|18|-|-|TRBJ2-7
CASSKAGRSRGGPYEQYF
TGTGCCAGCAGCAAAGCCGGTCGGAGTCGTGGGGGCCCCTACGAGCAGTACTTC
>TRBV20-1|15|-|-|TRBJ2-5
CSARGRRWGQETQYF
TGCAGTGCTAGAGGCCGGAGATGGGGCCAAGAGACCCAGTACTTC
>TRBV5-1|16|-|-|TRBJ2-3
CASSPAGHSRRDTQYF
TGCGCCAGCAGCCCGGCAGGACACTCCCGGCGAGATACGCAGTATTTT
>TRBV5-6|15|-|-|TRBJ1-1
CAGSLTGTNFLEAFF
TGTGCCGGCAGCCTGACGGGGACAAACTTCCTTGAAGCTTTCTTT
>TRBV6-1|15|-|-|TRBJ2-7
CASSPGTLNFYEQYF
TGTGCCAGCAGCCCTGGGACTCTCAATTTCTACGAGCAGTACTTC
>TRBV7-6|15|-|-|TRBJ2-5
CASSPRTGPQETQYF
TGTGCCAGCAGCCCAAGGACGGGCCCCCAAGAGACCCAGTACTTC
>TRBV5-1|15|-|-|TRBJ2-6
CASSIGQPGANVLTF
TGCGCCAGCAGCATCGGACAGCCCGGGGCCAACGTCCTGACTTTC
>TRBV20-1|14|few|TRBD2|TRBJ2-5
CSAPSLAGEETQYF
TGCAGTGCTCCATCACTAGCGGGGGAAGAGACCCAGTACTTC
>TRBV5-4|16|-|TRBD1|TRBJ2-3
CASSSRGQGARDTQYF
TGTGCCAGCAGCTCCCGAGGACAGGGGGCTAGAGATACGCAGTATTTT
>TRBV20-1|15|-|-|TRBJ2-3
CSARDFGESTDTQYF
TGCAGTGCTAGAGATTTCGGAGAAAGCACAGATACGCAGTATTTT
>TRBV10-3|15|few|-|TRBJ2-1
CASHTTPGGYNEQFF
TGTGCCAGCCATACAACTCCAGGAGGGTACAATGAGCAGTTCTTC
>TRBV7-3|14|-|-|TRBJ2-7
CASSLPGLRREQYF
TGTGCCAGCAGCTTACCGGGACTTCGTCGCGAGCAGTACTTC
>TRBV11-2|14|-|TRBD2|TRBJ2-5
CASSPLAGGGTQYF
TGTGCCAGCAGCCCACTAGCGGGGGGCGGGACCCAGTACTTC
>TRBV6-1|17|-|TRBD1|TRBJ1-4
CASSEAYSGTGNEKLFF
TGTGCCAGCAGTGAAGCTTATTCCGGGACAGGGAACGAAAAACTGTTTTTT
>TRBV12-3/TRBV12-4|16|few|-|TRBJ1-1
CASRPDRIGMNTEAFF
TGTGCCAGCAGACCCGACAGGATCGGAATGAACACTGAAGCTTTCTTT
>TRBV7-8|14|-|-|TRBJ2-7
CASSASTRAGEQYF
TGTGCCAGCAGCGCCTCGACTAGGGCGGGCGAGCAGTACTTC
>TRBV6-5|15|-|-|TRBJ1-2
CASSVNRETNYGYTF
TGTGCCAGCAGTGTAAACAGGGAAACTAACTATGGCTACACCTTC
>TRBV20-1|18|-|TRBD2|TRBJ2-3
CSAAGLAGALTSTDTQYF
TGCAGTGCTGCGGGACTAGCGGGAGCCCTAACTAGCACAGATACGCAGTATTTT
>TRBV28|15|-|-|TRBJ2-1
CASSLFGGSYNEQFF
TGTGCCAGCAGTTTATTCGGCGGGTCCTACAATGAGCAGTTCTTC
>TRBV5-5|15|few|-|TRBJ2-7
CASSLGIRHSYEQYF
TGTGCCAGCAGCTTAGGGATACGTCACTCCTACGAGCAGTACTTC
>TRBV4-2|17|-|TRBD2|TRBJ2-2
CASSHRGGLANTGELFF
TGTGCCAGCAGCCATCGGGGGGGCCTAGCGAACACCGGGGAGCTGTTTTTT
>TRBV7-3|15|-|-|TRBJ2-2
CASSLTSSSTGELFF
TGTGCCAGCAGCTTAACGTCAAGTTCCACCGGGGAGCTGTTTTTT
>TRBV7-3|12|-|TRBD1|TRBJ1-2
CASCTGDYGYTF
TGTGCCAGCTGCACAGGGGACTATGGCTACACCTTC
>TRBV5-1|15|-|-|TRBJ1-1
CASSQGRGMNTEAFF
TGCGCCAGCAGCCAGGGTCGAGGGATGAACACTGAAGCTTTCTTT
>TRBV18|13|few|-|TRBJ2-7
CASSPRDFNEQYF
TGTGCCAGCTCACCTAGGGACTTCAACGAGCAGTACTTC
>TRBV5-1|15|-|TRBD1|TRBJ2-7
CASSKRDRGSYEQYF
TGCGCCAGCAGCAAACGGGACAGGGGCTCCTACGAGCAGTACTTC